One sample yielded the 13 T cell receptor beta chains listed below, sequenced in a study. Treg sorting used a CD4+CD25+CD127-/low gate. TCRdb re-analysed the 5' RACE reads in MiXCR, keeping a single row per CDR3 protein. The sample has about 40,000 distinct CDR3 sequences, 22% seen once; the top ten hold 4.3%. Sequencing was performed on Tregs sorted from a lymph node. The source is a female donor with breast cancer.

Of note for this clonotype: The junction and the germline gene differ at one end; a read error may be behind it. The chain couples TRBV4-1 to TRBJ2-7, with 10 bases matching TRBD1. In germline, CDR1 is MGHRA, CDR2 YSYEKL. CDR3 length: 14 amino acids. The CDR3 DNA reads as TGCGTCAGCAGCCAGGACAGGGGGAAGTACGAGCAGTACTTC. This translates into CVSSQDRGKYEQYF.

V gene TRBV5-1 combines with J gene TRBJ1-1; TRBD1 aligns across 8 bases. Per germline, CDR1 SGHRS and CDR2 YFSETQ. This CDR3 region has 14 residues. V dropped 3 bases and J dropped 4; count of bases not matched to a gene: 5. CDR3 nucleotide sequence: TGCGCCAGCAGCTCCCAGGGGGCTCTCACTGAAGCTTTCTTT. This gives the protein CASSSQGALTEAFF. Using reference TRBV5-1 and TRBJ1-1 for the parts outside the CDR3, the full variable domain is KAGVTQTPRYLIKTRGQQVTLSCSPISGHRSVSWYQQTPGQGLQFLFEYFSETQRNKGNFPGRFSGRQFSNSRSEMNVSTLELGDSALYLCASSSQGALTEAFFGQGTRLTVV.

This clonotype was counted ten times or more. This rearrangement joins TRBV20-1 to TRBJ2-7, with 8 bases lining up with TRBD2. The CDR3 is 15 residues long. Germline CDR1 reads DFQATT; CDR2 reads SNEGSKA (reference sequence). Losses at the gene ends were 4 bases for V and 5 bases for J; bases not matched to a gene: 13. The CDR3 nucleotides read TGCAGTGCTAACAGCGGGAGTCAACACTTCCACGAGCAGTACTTC. Translation: CSANSGSQHFHEQYF.

This clonotype was picked up a small number of times. This rearrangement joins TRBV12-3 or TRBV12-4 to TRBJ2-7; D perhaps matches TRBD1 (6 bases). The CDR3 consists of 14 residues. V gave up 5 bases and J gave up 2 bases, with 13 bases separating them. CDR3 region: CASSKGDGAYEQYF. CDR3 sequence (DNA): TGTGCCAGCAGTAAGGGGGACGGAGCCTACGAGCAGTACTTC.

This clonotype was found many times. This chain uses TRBV12-3 or TRBV12-4 with TRBJ1-2; 8 nucleotides line up with TRBD1. The CDR3 has 13 residues. V shed 6 bases, J shed 4 bases, and the junction held 4 bases outside the gene matches. CDR3 DNA sequence: TGTGCCAGCAGCTCAGGGGGCGCCTATGGCTACACCTTC. Amino acid sequence: CASSSGGAYGYTF.

This clonotype was recorded many times. The rearrangement uses TRBV12-3 or TRBV12-4 and TRBJ2-7; D call uncertain. CDR3 size: 18 residues. V shed 0 bases and J shed 2 bases, with 20 bases lying between them. CDR3: CASSLALLADHSTYEQYF. CDR3 nucleotide sequence: TGTGCCAGCAGTTTAGCGCTTCTGGCCGACCACTCTACCTACGAGCAGTACTTC.

This clonotype was seen a few times. The V and J genes are TRBV24-1 and TRBJ2-5, with 9 bases aligning to TRBD1. This CDR3 is built from 16 residues. Germline CDR1 reads KGHDR; CDR2 reads SFDVKD. The junction had 13 bases not matched to a gene; V was cut back by 7 bases and J by 5 bases. CDR3 nucleotides: TGTGCCACCAGCGGGACAGGGATGGGCAAAGGGGAGACCCAGTACTTC. It encodes CATSGTGMGKGETQYF.

This clonotype was counted many times. The genes are TRBV6-5 and TRBJ2-2; TRBD2 agrees at 7 bases. The CDR3 has 12 residues. V gave up 10 bases and J gave up 4 bases; unmatched junction bases: 3. In germline, CDR1 is MNHEY, CDR2 SVGAGI. CDR3 bases: TGTGCCACAACGGGGGGCACCGGGGAGCTGTTTTTT. Residues: CATTGGTGELFF.

This clonotype was counted a single time. The chain is built from TRBV20-1 and TRBJ1-6, with D maybe TRBD1 (6 bases). The V gene lost 3 bases and the J gene lost 5 bases, with 14 bases spanning the gap. The CDR3 covers 15 residues. Germline V CDR1 and CDR2: DFQATT, SNEGSKA (reference sequence). The CDR3 DNA is TGCAGTGCTAGTCCAGGGGCGGTACATAATTCACCCCTCCACTTT. This gives the protein CSASPGAVHNSPLHF.

On this clonotype: This clone may be a read error of a much larger clone one base away. The CDR3 carries no conserved terminal phenylalanine or tryptophan, so it likely arises from a read error. The J gene is TRBJ2-7, the V gene TRBV20-1, with D possibly matching TRBD1 (6 bases). This CDR3 is built from 13 residues. Germline CDR1 is DFQATT and CDR2 is SNEGSKA (reference sequence). V dropped 6 bases and J dropped 4 bases, with 16 bases sitting between them. The CDR3 bases are TGCAGTGCGGGTCCGGGTAGGGGGTACGAGCAGTACCTC. This gives the protein CSAGPGRGYEQYL.

The chain joins TRBV19 to TRBJ2-1, with 8 nucleotides matching TRBD1. Trimming at V came to 9 bases and at J to 6 bases, leaving 10 bases not matched to a gene. The CDR3 loop spans 14 amino acids. Per the germline V gene, CDR1 is LNHDA and CDR2 is SQIVND (reference sequence). The CDR3 sequence is CASRPTGAGNEQFF. Written as DNA, the CDR3 is TGTGCCAGCCGCCCGACAGGGGCCGGCAATGAGCAGTTCTTC.

The chain employs TRBV20-1 and TRBJ1-2; perhaps TRBD1 as D (6 bases). This CDR3 has 16 amino acids. V was shortened by 1 base and J by 3 bases, with 18 bases between the two germline ends. Looked up from germline, CDR1 is DFQATT and CDR2 is SNEGSKA (reference sequence). This chain's CDR3 is CSARARIRTDHYGYTF. The CDR3, as DNA: TGCAGTGCTAGAGCCCGCATCCGGACAGACCACTATGGCTACACCTTC.

The rearrangement joins TRBV6-1 to TRBJ1-2; weak D call: TRBD1 (6 bases). Trimming left V 8 bases short and J 8 bases short, with 24 bases between. CDR3 length: 15 residues. Per germline, CDR1 MNHNS and CDR2 SASEGT. CDR3 sequence (DNA): TGTGCCAGCCTCGCCGTGGGGGGCGCATCGGAAGGCTACACCTTC. It specifies CASLAVGGASEGYTF.